The next 3 T cell receptor beta chains were all read from a single sample in a study of blood T cell repertoires in COVID-19. Some clones are missing from TCRdb's copy, which holds only in-frame ones; the method was immunoSEQ multiplex PCR. The sample holds about 39,000 clones, over 65% seen once. The specimen sequenced was peripheral blood. The receptors originated from a man aged 45 to 65 with active or convalescent COVID-19.

This clone was counted only a few times. The chain joins TRBV18 to TRBJ2-1; TRBD1 agrees at 7 bases. The length of the CDR3 is 14 residues. V dropped 4 bases and J dropped 4; count of bases not matched to a gene: 4. Germline values: CDR1 KGHSH, CDR2 LQKENI. The CDR3 reads CASSQGARYNEQFF. The CDR3 DNA reads TGTGCCAGCTCACAGGGGGCGCGGTACAATGAGCAGTTCTTC.

V is TRBV15 and J is TRBJ1-1; the D is unclear. V was pared by 0 bases and J by 3 bases, with 11 bases between. The CDR3 consists of 15 residues. Looked up from germline, CDR1 is LNHNV and CDR2 is YYDKDF (reference sequence). The CDR3 reads CATSRDAGMDTEAFF. The CDR3 DNA sequence: TGTGCCACCAGCAGAGATGCGGGTATGGACACTGAAGCTTTCTTT.

V usage is TRBV4-1 and J usage is TRBJ1-6; D is uncertain. Trimming stripped 6 bases from V and 8 bases from J, with 17 bases between. The CDR3 loop spans 15 amino acids. Per the germline V gene, CDR1 is MGHRA and CDR2 is YSYEKL. Written as DNA, the CDR3 is TGCGCCAGCAGTCGACGCGAGGGAGATGATTCACCCCTCCACTTT. Translating gives CASSRREGDDSPLHF.